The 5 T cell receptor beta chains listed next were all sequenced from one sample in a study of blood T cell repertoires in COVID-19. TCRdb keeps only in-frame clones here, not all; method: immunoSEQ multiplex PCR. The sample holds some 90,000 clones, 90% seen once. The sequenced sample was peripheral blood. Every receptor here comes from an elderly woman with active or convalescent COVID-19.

The CDR3 loop is CASSLGLAIDREQFF. CDR3 DNA: TGCGCCAGCAGCTTGGGACTAGCGATTGACAGGGAGCAGTTCTTC. This chain joins TRBV5-1 and TRBJ2-1; 8 bases agree with TRBD2. Germline V lookup: CDR1 SGHRS, CDR2 YFSETQ. J gave up 10 bases and V 0 bases, and 9 bases lay outside the gene matches. The CDR3 spans 15 residues.

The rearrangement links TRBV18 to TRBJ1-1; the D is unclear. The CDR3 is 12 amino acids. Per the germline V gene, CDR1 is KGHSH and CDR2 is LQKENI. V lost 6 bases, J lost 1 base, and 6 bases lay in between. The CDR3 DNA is TGTGCCAGCTCTCCCGGGAACACTGAAGCTTTCTTT. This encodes CASSPGNTEAFF.

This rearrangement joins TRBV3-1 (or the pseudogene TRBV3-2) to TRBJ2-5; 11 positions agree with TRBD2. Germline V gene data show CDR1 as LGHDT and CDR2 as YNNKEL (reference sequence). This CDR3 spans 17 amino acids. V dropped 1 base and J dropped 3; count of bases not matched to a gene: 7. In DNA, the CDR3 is TGTGCCAGCAGCCAAGCTAGCGGGAGGTCGTGTGAAGAGACCCAGTACTTC. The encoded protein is CASSQASGRSCEETQYF.

In nucleotides, the CDR3 is TGTGCCAGCAGTTACTCCACGGTGTGTCGATGGGGTTTTTCGGGGAGCACAGATACGCAGTATTTT. It translates to CASSYSTVCRWGFSGSTDTQYF. The J gene is TRBJ2-3, the V gene TRBV6-8, with D maybe TRBD2 (5 bases). Germline loops: CDR1 MNHGY, CDR2 SAAAGT. The CDR3 contains 22 residues. V lost 0 bases to trimming and J lost 0 bases, with 28 bases between them.

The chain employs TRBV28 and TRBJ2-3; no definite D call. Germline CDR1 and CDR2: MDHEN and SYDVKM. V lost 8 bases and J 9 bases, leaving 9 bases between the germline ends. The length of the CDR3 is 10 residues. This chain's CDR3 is CASGSWTQYF. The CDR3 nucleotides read TGTGCCAGCGGTAGTTGGACGCAGTATTTT.